This T cell receptor (beta chain) was sequenced in a study of CXCR3-negative and CXCR3-positive naive CD8 T cells (dated by TCRdb to 2018 to 2020). About the study as a whole: In total, 130 million or so TRB reads were obtained, which works out to roughly 1.5 +/- 0.3 million reads per library. The diversity and physicochemical repertoire analyses included roughly ten donors pooled from two independent experiments. Naive subsets from five or six donors and memory cells from 3 donors were included in the TRBV-TRBJ cluster analysis.

What the study reported, not specific to this receptor: Comparably high repertoire diversity was found in both naive subsets, whereas much lower repertoire diversity was found in memory CD8+ T cells. CXCR3 expression partially decreased after cryopreservation, so most assays used freshly isolated PBMCs. TRB CDR3s from CXCR3-positive naive cells showed higher hydrophobicity (lower Kidera factor 4), lower energy, and higher strength and volume indices than CXCR3-negative naive cells. Surface CD5, linked to self-reactivity in mice, was comparable between naive subsets; TCR interaction strength was therefore also inferred from TRB CDR3 physicochemical properties. Similar TRBV-TRBJ usage was shown by naive CXCR3-negative and CXCR3-positive cells from the same donor, whereas distinct patterns were shown by memory cells.

Sequencing relied on a NextSeq 550. The Human TCR Profiling Kit (MiLaboratory) was used to make UMI-labeled 5' RACE TRB cDNA libraries. The full amount of extracted RNA was used for cDNA synthesis, and the full amount of resulting cDNA was used for PCR amplification. Libraries were prepared in parallel with an identical number of PCR cycles. In the paper's pipeline: With a minimum of two reads required per UMI, MIGEC and MiXCR pulled out about 52,000 +/- 9,100 unique UMI-labeled TRB cDNA molecules from each library. An average of approximately 40,000 +/- 10,000 functional in-frame TRB CDR3 nucleotide clonotypes without stop codons was found per library. After each sample was downsampled to 5000 UMI-labeled TRB molecules, VDJtools was used to calculate diversity metrics such as normalized Shannon-Wiener and Chao1. Clonotype-size-weighted physicochemical properties of the central five CDR3 residues (interaction energy, strength, volume and Kidera factor 4) were computed in VDJtools. Through TCRdb reprocessing, the reads give one entry per CDR3 protein sequence; DNA is omitted. TCRdb, not the authors, supplied the V and J calls. This sample's table carries tens of thousands of distinct CDR3 sequences. Of the sample, around 1.9% is held by the ten largest clones.

A remark on this clonotype: No antigen is known for it.

For every CD8+ T cell subset, 300,000 cells were flow-sorted straight into RLT lysis buffer, and each subset was sorted in triplicate. To keep memory contaminants out, a stringent definition of naive CD8+ T cells was applied: CD45RO-CCR7+CD27+CD95-. Peripheral blood mononuclear cells were isolated from buffy coats using standard density gradient centrifugation. A FACSAria III was used to flow-sort naive CXCR3-negative and CXCR3-positive CD8+ T cells. Total RNA was extracted from sorted cells using an RNeasy Mini Kit. The CDR3 runs 14 amino acids, cysteine and phenylalanine included. DNA for this receptor is not on file. Via the germline V gene, CDR1 is SGHDN and CDR2 FVKESK.

The TCR sequence derives from a human donor in good health. Some clones in this sample may be carry-over from other donors' samples. The material sequenced was naive CXCR3- CD8+ T cells from blood. Interpreted using the paper, the cell subset or site label stands for: CD45RO-CCR7+CD27+CD95- naive CD8+ T cells lacking CXCR3 (TNR3-). The sequence is built from TRBV14 and TRBJ1-6. The CDR3 loop reads CASSQRVVYSPLHF. Reference TRBV14 and TRBJ1-6 proteins supply the regions before and after the CDR3; the full variable domain is: EAGVTQFPSHSVIEKGQTVTLRCDPISGHDNLYWYRRVMGKEIKFLLHFVKESKQDESGMPNNRFLAERTGGTYSTLKVQPAELEDSGVYFCASSQRVVYSPLHFGNGTRLTVT.